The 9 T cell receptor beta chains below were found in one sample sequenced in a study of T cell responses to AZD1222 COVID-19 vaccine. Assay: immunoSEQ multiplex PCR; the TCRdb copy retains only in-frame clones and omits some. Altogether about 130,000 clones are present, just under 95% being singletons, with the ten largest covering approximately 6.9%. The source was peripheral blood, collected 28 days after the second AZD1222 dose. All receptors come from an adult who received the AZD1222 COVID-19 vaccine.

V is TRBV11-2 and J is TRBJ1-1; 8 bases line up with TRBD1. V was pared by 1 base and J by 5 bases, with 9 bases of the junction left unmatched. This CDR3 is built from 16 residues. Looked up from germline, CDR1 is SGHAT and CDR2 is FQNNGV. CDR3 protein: CASSLGSGGRRTEAFF. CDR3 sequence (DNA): TGTGCCAGCAGCTTAGGCTCAGGGGGCCGTCGGACTGAAGCTTTCTTT.

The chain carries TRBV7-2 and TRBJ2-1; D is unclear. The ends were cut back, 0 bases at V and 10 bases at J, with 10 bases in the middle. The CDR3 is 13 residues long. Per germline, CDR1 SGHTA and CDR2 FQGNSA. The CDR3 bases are TGTGCCAGCAGCTTAGCGATAGCAGTCGAGCAGTTCTTC. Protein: CASSLAIAVEQFF.

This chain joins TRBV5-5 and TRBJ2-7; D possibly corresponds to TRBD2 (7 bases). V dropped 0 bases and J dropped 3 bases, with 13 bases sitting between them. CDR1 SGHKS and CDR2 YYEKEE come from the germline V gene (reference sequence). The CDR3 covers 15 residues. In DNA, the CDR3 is TGTGCCAGCAGCTTGGCCACAGGGAGGGACTACGAGCAGTACTTC. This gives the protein CASSLATGRDYEQYF.

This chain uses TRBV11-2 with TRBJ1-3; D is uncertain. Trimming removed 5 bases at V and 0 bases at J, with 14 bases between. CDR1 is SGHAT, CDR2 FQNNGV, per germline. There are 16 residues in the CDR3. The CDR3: CASSPFQRSSGNTIYF. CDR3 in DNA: TGTGCCAGCAGCCCTTTTCAAAGATCCTCTGGAAACACCATATATTTT. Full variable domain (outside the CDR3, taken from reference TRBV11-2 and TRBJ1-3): EAGVAQSPRYKIIEKRQSVAFWCNPISGHATLYWYQQILGQGPKLLIQFQNNGVVDDSQLPKDRFSAERLKGVDSTLKIQPAKLEDSAVYLCASSPFQRSSGNTIYFGEGSWLTVV.

The CDR3 nucleotides read TGTGCCAGCAGTCGAACCTACGAGCAGTACTTC. This translates into CASSRTYEQYF. This chain links TRBV6-2 or TRBV6-3 with TRBJ2-7; D gene uncertain. Trimming took 5 bases from V and 2 from J, leaving 4 bases between them. CDR1 and CDR2 from the germline V gene are MNHEY and SVGEGT. The CDR3 spans 11 residues.

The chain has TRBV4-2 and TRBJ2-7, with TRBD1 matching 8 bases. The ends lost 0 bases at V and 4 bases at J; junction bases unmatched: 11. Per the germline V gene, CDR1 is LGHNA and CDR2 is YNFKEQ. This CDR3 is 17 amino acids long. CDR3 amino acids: CASSQDFAGTGFYEQYF. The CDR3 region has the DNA TGTGCCAGCAGCCAAGATTTCGCCGGGACAGGATTTTACGAGCAGTACTTC.

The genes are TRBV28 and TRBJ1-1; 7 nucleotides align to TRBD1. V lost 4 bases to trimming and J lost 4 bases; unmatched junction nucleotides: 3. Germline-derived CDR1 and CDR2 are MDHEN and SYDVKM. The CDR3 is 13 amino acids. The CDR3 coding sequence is TGTGCCAGCAGTTCCCCAGGGGGCACTGAAGCTTTCTTT. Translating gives CASSSPGGTEAFF.

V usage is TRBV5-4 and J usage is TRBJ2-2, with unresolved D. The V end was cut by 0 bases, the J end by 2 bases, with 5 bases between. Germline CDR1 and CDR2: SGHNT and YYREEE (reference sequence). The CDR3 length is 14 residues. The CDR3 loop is CASSLGENTGELFF. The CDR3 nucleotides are TGTGCCAGCAGCTTGGGGGAAAACACCGGGGAGCTGTTTTTT.

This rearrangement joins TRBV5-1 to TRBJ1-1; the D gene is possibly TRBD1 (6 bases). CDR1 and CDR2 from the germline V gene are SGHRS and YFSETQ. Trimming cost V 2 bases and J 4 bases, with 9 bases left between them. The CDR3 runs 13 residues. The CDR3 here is CASSLQGGTEAFF. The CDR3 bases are TGCGCCAGCAGCTTACAGGGAGGCACTGAAGCTTTCTTT.